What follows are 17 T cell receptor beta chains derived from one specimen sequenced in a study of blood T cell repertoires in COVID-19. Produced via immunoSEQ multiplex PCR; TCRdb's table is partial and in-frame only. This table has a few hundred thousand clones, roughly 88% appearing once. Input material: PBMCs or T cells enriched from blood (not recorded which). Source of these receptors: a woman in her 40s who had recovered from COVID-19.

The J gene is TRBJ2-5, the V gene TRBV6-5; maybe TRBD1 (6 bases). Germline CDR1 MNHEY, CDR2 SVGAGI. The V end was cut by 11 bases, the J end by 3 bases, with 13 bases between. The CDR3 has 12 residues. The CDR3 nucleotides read TGTGCCTATGAAGGGGGAAAAGAGACCCAGTACTTC. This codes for CAYEGGKETQYF.

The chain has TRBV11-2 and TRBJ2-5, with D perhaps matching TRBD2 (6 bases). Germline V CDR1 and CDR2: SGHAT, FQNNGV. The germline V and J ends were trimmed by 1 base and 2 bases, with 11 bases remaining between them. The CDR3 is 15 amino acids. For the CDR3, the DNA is TGTGCCAGCAGCTTAGGGGCGGGGTCTCAAGAGACCCAGTACTTC. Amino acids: CASSLGAGSQETQYF.

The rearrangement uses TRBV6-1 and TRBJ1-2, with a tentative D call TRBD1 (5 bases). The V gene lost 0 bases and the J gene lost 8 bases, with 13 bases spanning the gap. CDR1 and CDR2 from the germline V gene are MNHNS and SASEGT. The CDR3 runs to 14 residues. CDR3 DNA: TGTGCCAGCAGTGAAGCGCATGGGACTAAGGGCTACACCTTC. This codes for CASSEAHGTKGYTF.

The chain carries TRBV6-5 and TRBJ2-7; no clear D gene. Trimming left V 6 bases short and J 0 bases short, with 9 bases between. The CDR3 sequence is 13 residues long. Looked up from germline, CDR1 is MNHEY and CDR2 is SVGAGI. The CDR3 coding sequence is TGTGCCAGCAGCGTCGACTTCTCCTACGAGCAGTACTTC. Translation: CASSVDFSYEQYF.

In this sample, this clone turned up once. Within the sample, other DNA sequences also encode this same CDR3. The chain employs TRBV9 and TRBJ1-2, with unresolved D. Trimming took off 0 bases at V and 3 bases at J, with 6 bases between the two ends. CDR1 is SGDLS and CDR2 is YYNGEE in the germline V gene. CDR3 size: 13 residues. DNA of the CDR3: TGTGCCAGCAGCGTAGCAACGGACTATGGCTACACCTTC. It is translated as CASSVATDYGYTF.

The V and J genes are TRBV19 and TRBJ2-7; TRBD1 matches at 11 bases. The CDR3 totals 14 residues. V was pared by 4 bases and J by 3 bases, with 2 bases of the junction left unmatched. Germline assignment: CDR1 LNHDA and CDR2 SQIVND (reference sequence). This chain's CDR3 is CASSKDRGLYEQYF. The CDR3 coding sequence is TGTGCCAGTAGTAAGGACAGGGGGCTCTACGAGCAGTACTTC.

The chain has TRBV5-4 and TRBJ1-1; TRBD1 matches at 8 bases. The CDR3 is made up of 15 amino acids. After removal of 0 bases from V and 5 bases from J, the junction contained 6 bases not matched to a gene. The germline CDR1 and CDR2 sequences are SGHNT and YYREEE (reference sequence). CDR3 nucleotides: TGTGCCAGCAGCTTGGTACGGACAGGGTATACTGAAGCTTTCTTT. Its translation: CASSLVRTGYTEAFF.

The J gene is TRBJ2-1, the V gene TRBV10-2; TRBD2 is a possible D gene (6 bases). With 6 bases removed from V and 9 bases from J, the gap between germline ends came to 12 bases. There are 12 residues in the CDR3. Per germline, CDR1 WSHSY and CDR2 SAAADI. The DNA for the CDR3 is TGCGCCAGCAGCGCCGGGGGACCTGAGCAGTTCTTC. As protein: CASSAGGPEQFF.

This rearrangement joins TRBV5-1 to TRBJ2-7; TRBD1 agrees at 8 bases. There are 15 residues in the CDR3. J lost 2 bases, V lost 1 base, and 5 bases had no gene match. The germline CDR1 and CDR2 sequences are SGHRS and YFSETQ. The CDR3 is CASSLRDRITYEQYF. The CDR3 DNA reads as TGCGCCAGCAGCTTGCGGGACAGGATCACCTACGAGCAGTACTTC. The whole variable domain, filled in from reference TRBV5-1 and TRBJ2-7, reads KAGVTQTPRYLIKTRGQQVTLSCSPISGHRSVSWYQQTPGQGLQFLFEYFSETQRNKGNFPGRFSGRQFSNSRSEMNVSTLELGDSALYLCASSLRDRITYEQYFGPGTRLTVT.

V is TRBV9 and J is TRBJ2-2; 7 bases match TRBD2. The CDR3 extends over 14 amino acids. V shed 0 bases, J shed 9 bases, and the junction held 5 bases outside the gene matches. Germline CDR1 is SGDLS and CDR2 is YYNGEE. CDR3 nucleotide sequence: TGTGCCAGCAGCGTAGGCGGGGGTGCGCGGGAGCTGTTTTTT. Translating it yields CASSVGGGARELFF.

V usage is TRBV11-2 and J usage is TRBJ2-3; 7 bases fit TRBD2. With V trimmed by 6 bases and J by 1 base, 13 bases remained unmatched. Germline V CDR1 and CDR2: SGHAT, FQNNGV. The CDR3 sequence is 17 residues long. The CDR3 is CASSLNPLADGTDTQYF. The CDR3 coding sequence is TGTGCCAGCAGTTTGAACCCTCTAGCGGACGGCACAGATACGCAGTATTTT.

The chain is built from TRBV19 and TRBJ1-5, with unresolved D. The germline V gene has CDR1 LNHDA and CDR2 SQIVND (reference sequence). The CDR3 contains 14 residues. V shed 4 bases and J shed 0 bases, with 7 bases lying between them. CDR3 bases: TGTGCCAGTAGTAAGCTGAATAGCAATCAGCCCCAGCATTTT. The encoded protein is CASSKLNSNQPQHF.

The CDR3 sequence: CASSSGALGAQHF. CDR3 nucleotide sequence: TGTGCCAGCAGCTCTGGGGCTTTAGGGGCCCAGCATTTT. V and J are TRBV7-9 and TRBJ1-5, with D possibly matching TRBD1 (5 bases). CDR3 length: 13 residues. Germline CDR1 SEHNR, CDR2 FQNEAQ (reference sequence). With 4 bases removed from V and 11 bases from J, the gap between germline ends came to 15 bases.

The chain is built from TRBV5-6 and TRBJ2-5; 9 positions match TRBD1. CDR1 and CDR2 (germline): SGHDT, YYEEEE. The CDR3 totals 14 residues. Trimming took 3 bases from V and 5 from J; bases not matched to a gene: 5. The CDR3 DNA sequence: TGTGCCAGCAGCTCACAGGGGGCGTATGAGACCCAGTACTTC. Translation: CASSSQGAYETQYF.

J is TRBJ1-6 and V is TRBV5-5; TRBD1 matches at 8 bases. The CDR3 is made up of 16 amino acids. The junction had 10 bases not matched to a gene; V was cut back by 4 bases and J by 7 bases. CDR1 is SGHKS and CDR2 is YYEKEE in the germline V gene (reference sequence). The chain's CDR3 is CASSPYGTGINSPLHF. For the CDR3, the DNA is TGTGCCAGCAGCCCCTATGGGACAGGAATAAATTCACCCCTCCACTTT.

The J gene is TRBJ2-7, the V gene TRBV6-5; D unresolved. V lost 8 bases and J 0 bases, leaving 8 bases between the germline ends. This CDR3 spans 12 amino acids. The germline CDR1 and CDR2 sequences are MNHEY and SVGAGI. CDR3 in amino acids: CASFAASYEQYF. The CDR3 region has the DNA TGTGCCAGCTTTGCGGCCTCCTACGAGCAGTACTTC.

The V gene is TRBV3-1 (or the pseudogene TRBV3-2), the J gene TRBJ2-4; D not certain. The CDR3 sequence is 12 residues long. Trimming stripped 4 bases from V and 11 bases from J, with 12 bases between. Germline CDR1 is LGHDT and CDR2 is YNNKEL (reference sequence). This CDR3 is CASSPGRYLQYF. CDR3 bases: TGTGCCAGCAGCCCAGGCCGCTACCTTCAGTACTTC.